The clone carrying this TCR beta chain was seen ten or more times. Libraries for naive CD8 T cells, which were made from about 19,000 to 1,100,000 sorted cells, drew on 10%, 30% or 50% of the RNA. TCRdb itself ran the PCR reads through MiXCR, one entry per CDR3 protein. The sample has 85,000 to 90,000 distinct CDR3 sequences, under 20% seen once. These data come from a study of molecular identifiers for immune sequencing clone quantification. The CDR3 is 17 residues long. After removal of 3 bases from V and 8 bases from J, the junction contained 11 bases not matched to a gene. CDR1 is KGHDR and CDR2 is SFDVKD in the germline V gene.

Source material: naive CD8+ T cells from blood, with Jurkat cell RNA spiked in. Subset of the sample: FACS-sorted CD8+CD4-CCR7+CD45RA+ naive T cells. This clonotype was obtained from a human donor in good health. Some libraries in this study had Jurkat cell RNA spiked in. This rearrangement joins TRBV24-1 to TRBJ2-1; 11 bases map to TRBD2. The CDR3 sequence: CATSDQLLAGGLHEQFF. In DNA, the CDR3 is TGTGCCACCAGTGATCAACTATTAGCGGGAGGGCTTCATGAGCAGTTCTTC.